Listed below are T cell receptor beta chains from one sample, sequenced in a study of T-cell reconstitution after alpha-beta-depleted transplantation in children. MiXCR, applied by TCRdb to the PCR reads, yields one record per CDR3 protein. The sample shows around 490,000 distinct CDR3 sequences, about an eighth of them seen only once. Source: PBMCs, mostly from graft donor cells, taken 180 days after TCRalphabeta/CD19-depleted stem cell transplant. The source of these receptors is a female patient between 2 and 15 years old who had a stem cell transplant for aplastic anemia, so the T cells may come from the graft donor. Each CDR3 is given with its conserved first and last residue. D genes are given only for firm matches. Part of the rows lack a size; the others show once, few, many or a class for expanded clones.

>few|TRBD1|TRBV11-2|TRBJ2-2
CASSLLWAGGTGELFF
TGTGCCAGCAGCTTACTCTGGGCAGGGGGCACCGGGGAGCTGTTTTTT
>NA|TRBD2|TRBV6-1|TRBJ2-1
CASTQLAGGVYNEQFF
TGTGCCAGCACCCAGCTAGCGGGAGGCGTCTACAATGAGCAGTTCTTC
>few|NA|TRBV7-2|TRBJ1-1
CASSLNLDTEAFF
TGTGCCAGCAGCTTAAACCTAGACACTGAAGCTTTCTTT
>NA|TRBD2|TRBV6-5|TRBJ2-3
CASSSYPSGRVGTDTQYF
TGTGCCAGCAGTTCTTATCCTAGCGGGAGGGTAGGGACAGATACGCAGTATTTT
>many|NA|TRBV20-1|TRBJ1-2
CSASGIAGAQGYTF
TGCAGTGCTAGTGGTATCGCAGGGGCGCAGGGCTACACCTTC
>many|NA|TRBV5-1|TRBJ2-2
CASSLAGVLPGELFF
TGCGCCAGCAGCTTGGCCGGTGTTCTCCCCGGGGAGCTGTTTTTT
>few|TRBD1|TRBV20-1|TRBJ1-1
CSAQGTDNTEAFF
TGCAGTGCTCAAGGGACAGACAACACTGAAGCTTTCTTT
>many|NA|TRBV7-9|TRBJ2-2
CASSFLHHVTGELFF
TGTGCCAGCAGCTTTCTCCACCACGTCACCGGGGAGCTGTTTTTT
>NA|NA|TRBV18|TRBJ1-1
CVTNSGTRIPNTEAFF
TGTGTTACGAACTCCGGGACAAGGATCCCGAACACTGAAGCTTTCTTT
>few|NA|TRBV5-1|TRBJ2-1
CASSLNIGRRTEQFF
TGCGCCAGCAGCTTGAACATCGGGCGACGCACTGAGCAGTTCTTC
>NA|TRBD2|TRBV7-8|TRBJ2-5
CASPAGSGRPQETQYF
TGTGCCAGCCCGGCAGGTAGCGGGAGGCCTCAAGAGACCCAGTACTTC